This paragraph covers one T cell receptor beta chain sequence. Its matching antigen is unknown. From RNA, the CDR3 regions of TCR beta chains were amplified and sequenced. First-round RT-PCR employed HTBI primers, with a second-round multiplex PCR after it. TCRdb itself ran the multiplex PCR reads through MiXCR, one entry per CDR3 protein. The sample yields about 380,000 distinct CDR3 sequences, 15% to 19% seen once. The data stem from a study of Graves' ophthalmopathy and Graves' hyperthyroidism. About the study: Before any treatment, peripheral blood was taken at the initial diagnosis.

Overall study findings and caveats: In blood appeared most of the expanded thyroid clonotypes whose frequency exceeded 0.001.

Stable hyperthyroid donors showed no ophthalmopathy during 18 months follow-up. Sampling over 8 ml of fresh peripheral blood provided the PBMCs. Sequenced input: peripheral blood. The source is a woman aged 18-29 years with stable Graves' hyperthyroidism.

CDR3 in amino acids: CASSQEAGVRETQYF. CDR3 bases: TGTGCCAGCAGCCAAGAAGCGGGGGTCCGGGAGACCCAGTACTTC. The rearrangement joins TRBV3-1 to TRBJ2-5, with TRBD2 matching over 8 bases. Germline-derived CDR1 and CDR2 are LGHDT and YNNKEL (reference sequence). There are 15 residues in the CDR3. J lost 5 bases, V lost 0 bases, and 5 bases had no gene match.